One sample yielded the 5 T cell receptor beta chains listed below, sequenced in a study of T cells in localized non-small cell lung cancer. Only in-frame clones appear in the TCRdb table, and some are missing; sequencing was by immunoSEQ multiplex PCR. The data show 55,000 to 75,000 clones, with about nine tenths seen just once and around 20% held by the top ten. The starting material was peripheral blood, obtained before any cancer treatment. These receptors were obtained from a man between 40 and 70 years old with stage I lung adenocarcinoma.

The V gene is TRBV5-4, the J gene TRBJ2-7; D unresolved. CDR1 and CDR2 from the germline V gene are SGHNT and YYREEE (reference sequence). The germline V and J ends were trimmed by 4 bases and 2 bases, with 13 bases remaining between them. The CDR3 sequence is 14 residues long. CDR3 DNA sequence: TGTGCCAGCAGCCCGCAGACAACCACCTACGAGCAGTACTTC. Translated, it gives CASSPQTTTYEQYF.

The chain carries TRBV11-3 and TRBJ2-3; weak D call: TRBD2 (6 bases). V lost 1 base and J 5 bases, leaving 10 bases between the germline ends. Per germline, CDR1 SGHNT and CDR2 YENEEA. The CDR3 length is 14 residues. For the CDR3, the DNA is TGTGCCAGCAGCTTAGCGGGAGCTATAGATACGCAGTATTTT. This encodes CASSLAGAIDTQYF.

V is TRBV29-1 and J is TRBJ2-5; 14 positions match TRBD2. Trimming took 4 bases from V and 2 from J; bases not matched to a gene: 0. Per germline, CDR1 SQVTM and CDR2 ANQGSEA. This CDR3 comprises 14 residues. The CDR3 DNA reads TGCAGCGTTGGACTAGCGGGAGGGCAAGAGACCCAGTACTTC. Translation: CSVGLAGGQETQYF.

This chain joins TRBV7-9 and TRBJ2-7; no clear D. The CDR3 has 15 amino acids. The ends were cut back, 2 bases at V and 2 bases at J, with 13 bases in the middle. The germline gives CDR1 SEHNR, CDR2 FQNEAQ (reference sequence). The CDR3 DNA follows: TGTGCCAGCAGCTTACATAGTGTCAGACCCTACGAGCAGTACTTC. This sequence encodes CASSLHSVRPYEQYF.

The V and J genes are TRBV25-1 and TRBJ1-1; a weak D match, TRBD1 (6 bases). V lost 3 bases and J lost 7, with 15 bases in between. CDR1 is MGHDK, CDR2 SYGVNS, per germline. This CDR3 spans 14 amino acids. The CDR3 DNA follows: TGTGCCAGCAGTGAGACGACAGGCAAGAATGAAGCTTTCTTT. Amino acids: CASSETTGKNEAFF.